This T cell receptor (beta chain) comes out of a study of regulatory T cells in long-lasting Graves disease. To make TCR beta libraries, researchers used iRepertoire HTBI primers and Arm-PCR of CDR3 regions. Each CDR3 protein gets one entry after TCRdb re-called the multiplex PCR reads with MiXCR. The table shows 300,000 to 350,000 distinct CDR3 sequences, with 20% occurring only once. The table lists this clonotype with many counts. Its antigen remains unknown. Between the trimmed V and J ends, which lost 2 bases and 8 bases, there was a span of 9 bases. Looked up from germline, CDR1 is LGHDT and CDR2 is YNNKEL (reference sequence). The CDR3 has 12 residues. Time point noted: persistent/refractory GD, antithyroid drugs over 5 years with positive TRAb. PBMC-extracted RNA yielded the TCR library. Study-level results: New patients shared around 920 public clonotypes, fewer than the 2,500 to 3,500 shared by persistent patients. Those with persistent Graves' had less TCR diversity than newly diagnosed patients. Accuracy may have been reduced by the small sample size.

Here the sequenced sample was peripheral blood mononuclear cells (PBMCs), taken when the disease was refractory, from a patient treated with antithyroid drugs. The clonotype comes from a female donor with Graves disease. J is TRBJ1-1 and V is TRBV3-1; perhaps TRBD1 as D (6 bases). The CDR3, as DNA: TGTGCCAGCAGCCAAACAGGGTTCGAAGCTTTCTTT. Protein: CASSQTGFEAFF.